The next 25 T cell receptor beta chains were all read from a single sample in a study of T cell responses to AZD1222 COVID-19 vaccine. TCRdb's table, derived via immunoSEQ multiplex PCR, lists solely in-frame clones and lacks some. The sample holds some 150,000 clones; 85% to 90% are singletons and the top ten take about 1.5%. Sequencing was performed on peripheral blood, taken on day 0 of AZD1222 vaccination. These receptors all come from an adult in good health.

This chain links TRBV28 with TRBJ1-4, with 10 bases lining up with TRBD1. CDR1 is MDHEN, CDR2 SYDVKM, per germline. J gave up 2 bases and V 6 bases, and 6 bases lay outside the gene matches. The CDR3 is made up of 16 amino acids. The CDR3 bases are TGTGCCAGCAGCCTCGGGACAGGGGTGACTAATGAAAAACTGTTTTTT. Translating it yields CASSLGTGVTNEKLFF.

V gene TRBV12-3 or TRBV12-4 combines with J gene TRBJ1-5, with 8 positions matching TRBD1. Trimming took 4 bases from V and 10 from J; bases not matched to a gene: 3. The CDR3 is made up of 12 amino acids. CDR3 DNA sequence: TGTGCCAGCAGTTCCGGACAGGGACCCCAGCATTTT. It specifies CASSSGQGPQHF.

The CDR3 nucleotides read TGCGCCAGCAGCCCCACGGGACCCGGACAGGGGGCCTTCATGAACACTGAAGCTTTCTTT. This codes for CASSPTGPGQGAFMNTEAFF. V usage is TRBV5-1 and J usage is TRBJ1-1; 11 positions match TRBD1. The CDR3 is 20 amino acids. V lost 4 bases, J lost 0 bases, and 17 bases stayed unmatched. The germline V gene encodes CDR1 SGHRS and CDR2 YFSETQ. Combining the CDR3 with reference TRBV5-1 and TRBJ1-1 gives the whole variable domain KAGVTQTPRYLIKTRGQQVTLSCSPISGHRSVSWYQQTPGQGLQFLFEYFSETQRNKGNFPGRFSGRQFSNSRSEMNVSTLELGDSALYLCASSPTGPGQGAFMNTEAFFGQGTRLTVV.

CDR3 in DNA: TGTGCCAGCAGCTTAGGACCTAGCTCTGGAAACACCATATATTTT. It is translated as CASSLGPSSGNTIYF. The chain recombines TRBV7-9 with TRBJ1-3; unclear D gene. The CDR3 loop spans 15 amino acids. Germline V CDR1 and CDR2: SEHNR, FQNEAQ (reference sequence). V lost 1 base to trimming and J lost 0 bases, with 7 bases between them.

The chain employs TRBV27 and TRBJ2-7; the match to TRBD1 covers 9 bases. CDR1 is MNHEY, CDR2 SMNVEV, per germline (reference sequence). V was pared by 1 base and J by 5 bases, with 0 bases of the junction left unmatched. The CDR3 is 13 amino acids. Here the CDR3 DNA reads TGTGCCAGCAGTTTATGGACAGGGGACGAGCAGTACTTC. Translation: CASSLWTGDEQYF.

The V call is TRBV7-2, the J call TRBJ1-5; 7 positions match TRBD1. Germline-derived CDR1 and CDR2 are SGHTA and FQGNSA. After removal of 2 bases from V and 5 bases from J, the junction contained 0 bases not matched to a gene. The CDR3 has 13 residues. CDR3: CASSLQGDQPQHF. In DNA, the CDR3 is TGTGCCAGCAGCTTACAGGGGGATCAGCCCCAGCATTTT.

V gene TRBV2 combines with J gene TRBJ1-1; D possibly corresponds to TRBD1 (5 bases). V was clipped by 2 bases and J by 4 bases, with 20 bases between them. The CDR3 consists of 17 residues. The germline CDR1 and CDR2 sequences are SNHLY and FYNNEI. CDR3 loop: CASSERNSGLGTTEAFF. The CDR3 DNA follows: TGTGCCAGCAGTGAAAGAAATTCGGGGCTGGGGACCACTGAAGCTTTCTTT.

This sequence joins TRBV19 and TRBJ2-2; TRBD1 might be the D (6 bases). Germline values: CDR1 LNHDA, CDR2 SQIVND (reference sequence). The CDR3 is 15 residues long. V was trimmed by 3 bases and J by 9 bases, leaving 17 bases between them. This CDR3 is CASSMATGPGWELFF. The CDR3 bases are TGTGCCAGTAGTATGGCGACAGGACCGGGCTGGGAGCTGTTTTTT.

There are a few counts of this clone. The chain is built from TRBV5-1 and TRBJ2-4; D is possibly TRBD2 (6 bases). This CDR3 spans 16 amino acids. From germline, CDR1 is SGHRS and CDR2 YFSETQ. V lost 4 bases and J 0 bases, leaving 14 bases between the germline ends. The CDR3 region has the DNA TGCGCCAGCAGCCCCGGGGAGGTTATAGCCAAAAACATTCAGTACTTC. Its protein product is CASSPGEVIAKNIQYF.

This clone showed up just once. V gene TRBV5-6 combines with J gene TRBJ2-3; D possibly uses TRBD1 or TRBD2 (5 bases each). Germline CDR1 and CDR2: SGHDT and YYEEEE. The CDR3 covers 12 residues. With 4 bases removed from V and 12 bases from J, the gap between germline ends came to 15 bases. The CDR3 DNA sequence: TGTGCCAGCAGCCTACTCCGGGACCTTCAGTATTTT. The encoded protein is CASSLLRDLQYF.

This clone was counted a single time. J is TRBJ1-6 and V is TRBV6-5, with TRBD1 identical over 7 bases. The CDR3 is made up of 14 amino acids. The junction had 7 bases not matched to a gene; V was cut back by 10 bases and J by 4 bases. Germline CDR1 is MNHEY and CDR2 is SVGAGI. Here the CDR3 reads CATRGVGYNSPLHF. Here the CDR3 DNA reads TGTGCCACCAGGGGGGTAGGATATAATTCACCCCTCCACTTT.

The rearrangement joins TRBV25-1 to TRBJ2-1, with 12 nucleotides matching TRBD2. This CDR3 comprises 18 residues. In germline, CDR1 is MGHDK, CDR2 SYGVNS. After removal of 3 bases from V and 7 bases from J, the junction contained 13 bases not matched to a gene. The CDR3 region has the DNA TGTGCCAGCAGTGACCCCCGGGCCCTAGCGGGGGGGATAAATGAGCAGTTCTTC. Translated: CASSDPRALAGGINEQFF.

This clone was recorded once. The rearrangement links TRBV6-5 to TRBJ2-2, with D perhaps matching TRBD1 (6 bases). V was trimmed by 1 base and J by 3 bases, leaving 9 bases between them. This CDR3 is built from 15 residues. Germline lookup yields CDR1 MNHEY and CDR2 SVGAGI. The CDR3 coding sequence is TGTGCCAGCAGTTACTTGGGGGCGGACACCGGGGAGCTGTTTTTT. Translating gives CASSYLGADTGELFF.

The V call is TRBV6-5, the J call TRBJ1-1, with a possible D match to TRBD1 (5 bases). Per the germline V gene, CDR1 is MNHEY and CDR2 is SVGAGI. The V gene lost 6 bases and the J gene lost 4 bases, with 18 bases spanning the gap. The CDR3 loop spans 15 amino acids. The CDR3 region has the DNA TGTGCCAGCAGCCCAACGACAGCGGCGGGCACTGAAGCTTTCTTT. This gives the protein CASSPTTAAGTEAFF.

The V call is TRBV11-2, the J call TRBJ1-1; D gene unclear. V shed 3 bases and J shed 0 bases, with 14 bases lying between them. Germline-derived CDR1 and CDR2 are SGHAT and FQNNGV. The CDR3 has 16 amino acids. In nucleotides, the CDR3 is TGTGCCAGCAGCTTGATGATGAGGAAAATGAACACTGAAGCTTTCTTT. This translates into CASSLMMRKMNTEAFF.

The CDR3 DNA reads TGTGCCAGTCGGGGACCACAGATCCGGTCCACTGAAGCTTTCTTT. Amino acid sequence: CASRGPQIRSTEAFF. The V call is TRBV19, the J call TRBJ1-1; maybe TRBD1 (5 bases). Trimming cost V 8 bases and J 4 bases, with 20 bases left between them. Germline CDR1 and CDR2: LNHDA and SQIVND (reference sequence). The CDR3 is 15 amino acids.

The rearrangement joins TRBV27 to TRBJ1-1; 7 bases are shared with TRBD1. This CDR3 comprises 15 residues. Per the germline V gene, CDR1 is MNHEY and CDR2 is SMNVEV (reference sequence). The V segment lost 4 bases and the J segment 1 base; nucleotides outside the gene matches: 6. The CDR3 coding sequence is TGTGCCAGCAGTTACGACAGGGTAAGGAACACTGAAGCTTTCTTT. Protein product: CASSYDRVRNTEAFF.

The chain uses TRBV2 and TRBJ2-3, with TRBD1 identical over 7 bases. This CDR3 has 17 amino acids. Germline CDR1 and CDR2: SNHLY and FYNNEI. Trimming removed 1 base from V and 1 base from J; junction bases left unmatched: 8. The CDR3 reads CASSEGMTGSGTDTQYF. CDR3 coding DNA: TGTGCCAGCAGTGAAGGGATGACAGGGAGTGGCACAGATACGCAGTATTTT. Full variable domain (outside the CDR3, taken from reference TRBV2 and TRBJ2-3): EPEVTQTPSHQVTQMGQEVILRCVPISNHLYFYWYRQILGQKVEFLVSFYNNEISEKSEIFDDQFSVERPDGSNFTLKIRSTKLEDSAMYFCASSEGMTGSGTDTQYFGPGTRLTVL.

CDR3 protein: CAISEFHASGRNTGELFF. CDR3 in DNA: TGTGCCATCAGTGAGTTTCACGCTAGCGGGAGAAACACCGGGGAGCTGTTTTTT. V is TRBV10-3 and J is TRBJ2-2; TRBD2 agrees at 10 bases. Per germline, CDR1 ENHRY and CDR2 SYGVKD. The junction had 7 bases not matched to a gene; V was cut back by 1 base and J by 2 bases. The CDR3 totals 18 residues.

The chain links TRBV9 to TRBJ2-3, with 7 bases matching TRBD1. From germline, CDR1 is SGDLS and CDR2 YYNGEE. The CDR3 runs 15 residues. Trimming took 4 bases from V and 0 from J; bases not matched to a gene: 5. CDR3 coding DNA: TGTGCCAGCAGCACCAGGGGGAGTAGCACAGATACGCAGTATTTT. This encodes CASSTRGSSTDTQYF.

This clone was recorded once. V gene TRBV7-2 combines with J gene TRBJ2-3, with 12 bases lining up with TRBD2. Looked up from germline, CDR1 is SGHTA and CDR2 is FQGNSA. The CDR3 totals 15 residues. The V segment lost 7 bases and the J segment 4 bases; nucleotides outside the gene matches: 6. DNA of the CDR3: TGTGCCAGCATCAAGACTAGCGGGAGACCAGATACGCAGTATTTT. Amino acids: CASIKTSGRPDTQYF.

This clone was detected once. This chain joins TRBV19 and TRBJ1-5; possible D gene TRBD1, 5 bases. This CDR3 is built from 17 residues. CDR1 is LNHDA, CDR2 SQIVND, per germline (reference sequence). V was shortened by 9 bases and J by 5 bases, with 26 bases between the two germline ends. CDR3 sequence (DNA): TGTGCCAGCTCTTTCTGGAGTGTGGTATTAGGGGATCAGCCCCAGCATTTT. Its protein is CASSFWSVVLGDQPQHF.

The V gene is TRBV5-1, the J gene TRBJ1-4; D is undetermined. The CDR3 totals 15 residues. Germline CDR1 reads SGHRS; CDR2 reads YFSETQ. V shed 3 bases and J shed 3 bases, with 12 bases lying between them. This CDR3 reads CASSYQHGSNEKLFF. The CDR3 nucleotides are TGCGCCAGCAGCTATCAACATGGCTCTAATGAAAAACTGTTTTTT.

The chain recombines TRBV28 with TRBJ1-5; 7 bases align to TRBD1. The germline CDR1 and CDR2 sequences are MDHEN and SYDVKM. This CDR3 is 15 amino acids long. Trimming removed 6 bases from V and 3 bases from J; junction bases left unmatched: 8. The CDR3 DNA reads TGTGCCAGCAGAGGGGGGACAGTCCCCAATCAGCCCCAGCATTTT. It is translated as CASRGGTVPNQPQHF.

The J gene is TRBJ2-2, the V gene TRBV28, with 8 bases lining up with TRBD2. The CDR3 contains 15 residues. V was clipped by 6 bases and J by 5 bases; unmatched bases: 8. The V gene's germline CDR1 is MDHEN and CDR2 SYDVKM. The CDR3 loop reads CASSPGASGTGELFF. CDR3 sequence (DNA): TGTGCCAGCAGCCCGGGTGCTAGCGGGACCGGGGAGCTGTTTTTT.